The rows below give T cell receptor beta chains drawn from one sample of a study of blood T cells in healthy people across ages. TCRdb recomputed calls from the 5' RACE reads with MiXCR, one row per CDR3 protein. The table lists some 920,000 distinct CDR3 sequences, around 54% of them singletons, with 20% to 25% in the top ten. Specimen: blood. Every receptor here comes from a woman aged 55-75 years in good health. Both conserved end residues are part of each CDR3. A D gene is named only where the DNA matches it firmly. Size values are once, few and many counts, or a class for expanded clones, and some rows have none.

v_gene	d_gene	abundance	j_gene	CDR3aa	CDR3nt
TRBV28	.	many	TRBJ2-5	CASSRYQETQYF	TGTGCCAGCAGCCGGTACCAAGAGACCCAGTACTTC
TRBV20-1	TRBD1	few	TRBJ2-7	CSATTGTGAYEQYF	TGCAGTGCCACGACCGGGACAGGAGCCTACGAGCAGTACTTC
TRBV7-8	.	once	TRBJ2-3	CASSLGRVSSHTQYF	TGTGCCAGCAGCTTGGGCAGGGTTTCTTCACATACGCAGTATTTT
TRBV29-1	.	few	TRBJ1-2	CSVSVGDGYTF	TGCAGCGTTAGTGTTGGGGATGGCTACACCTTC
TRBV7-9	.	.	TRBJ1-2	CASSLRQRANYGYTF	TGTGCCAGCAGCTTACGACAGCGAGCTAACTATGGCTACACCTTC
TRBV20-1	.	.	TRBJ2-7	CSARGETCYEQYF	TGCAGTGCTAGGGGAGAGACCTGCTACGAGCAGTACTTC
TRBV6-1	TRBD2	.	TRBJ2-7	CASGQIAGLVSYEQYF	TGTGCCAGCGGCCAGATAGCAGGACTAGTAAGCTACGAGCAGTACTTC
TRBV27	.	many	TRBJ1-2	CATSLTFLNYGYTF	TGTGCCACCTCCTTGACATTCCTTAACTATGGCTACACCTTC
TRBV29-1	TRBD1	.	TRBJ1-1	CSVVVTGSNTEAFF	TGCAGCGTTGTCGTGACAGGGTCGAACACTGAAGCTTTCTTT
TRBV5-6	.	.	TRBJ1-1	CASSLNLGPNWNTEAFF	TGTGCCAGCAGCTTGAATTTGGGCCCGAACTGGAACACTGAAGCTTTCTTT
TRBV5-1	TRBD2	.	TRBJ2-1	CASTGLAGVDEQFF	TGCGCCAGCACCGGACTAGCGGGAGTGGATGAGCAGTTCTTC
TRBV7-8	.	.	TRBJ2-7	CASSTVYRTWQNEQYF	TGTGCCAGCAGCACAGTGTATCGGACTTGGCAGAATGAGCAGTACTTC
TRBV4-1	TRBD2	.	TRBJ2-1	CASSQGREGLTYNEQFF	TGCGCCAGCAGCCAAGGTCGGGAGGGCCTGACCTACAATGAGCAGTTCTTC
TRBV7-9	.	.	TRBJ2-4	CAKDSLAKNIQYF	TGTGCCAAGGACAGCCTAGCCAAAAACATTCAGTACTTC
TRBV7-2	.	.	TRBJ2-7	CASSLDTPRVYF	TGTGCCAGCAGCTTAGATACACCCCGCGTGTACTTC
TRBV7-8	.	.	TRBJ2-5	CASSLYFNREGTQYF	TGTGCCAGCAGCTTATACTTCAACAGGGAGGGGACCCAGTACTTC
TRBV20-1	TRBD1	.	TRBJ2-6	CSVPGTGRTGANVLTF	TGCAGTGTACCCGGGACAGGGAGAACTGGGGCCAACGTCCTGACTTTC
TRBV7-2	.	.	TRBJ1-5	CASSRDINQPQHF	TGTGCCAGCAGCCGGGACATAAATCAGCCCCAGCATTTT
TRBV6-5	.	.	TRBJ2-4	CASSRTGGNIQYF	TGTGCCAGCAGTCGGACCGGAGGGAACATTCAGTACTTC
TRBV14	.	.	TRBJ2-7	CASSDTWYNEQYF	TGTGCCAGCAGCGACACTTGGTACAATGAGCAGTACTTC
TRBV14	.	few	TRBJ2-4	CASSQRQALFNIQYF	TGTGCCAGCAGCCAAAGACAGGCCCTTTTTAACATTCAGTACTTC
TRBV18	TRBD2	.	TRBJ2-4	CASSPPRREGLFSKNIQYF	TGTGCCAGCTCACCACCGCGGCGGGAGGGCCTTTTTTCCAAAAACATTCAGTACTTC
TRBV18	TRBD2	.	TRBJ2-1	CASSPPALAGGNNEQFF	TGTGCCAGCTCACCACCGGCCCTAGCGGGAGGAAACAATGAGCAGTTCTTC
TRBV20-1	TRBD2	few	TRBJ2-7	CSAQTSPAYEQYF	TGCAGTGCTCAGACTAGCCCCGCCTACGAGCAGTACTTC
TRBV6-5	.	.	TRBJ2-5	CASSPWGAKGETQYF	TGTGCCAGCAGCCCCTGGGGCGCAAAAGGCGAGACCCAGTACTTC
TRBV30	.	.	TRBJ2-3	CVWSTWEGARGDTQYF	TGTGTCTGGAGCACCTGGGAAGGCGCGCGCGGAGATACGCAGTATTTT
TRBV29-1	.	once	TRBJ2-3	CGVGRDSTDTQYF	TGCGGCGTTGGGCGGGATAGCACAGATACGCAGTATTTT
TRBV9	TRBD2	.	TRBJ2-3	CASSTSGRSDTQYF	TGTGCCAGCAGCACTAGCGGGAGATCAGATACGCAGTATTTT
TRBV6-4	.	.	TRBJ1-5	CASAEDHSNQPQHF	TGTGCCAGCGCCGAAGACCATAGCAATCAGCCCCAGCATTTT
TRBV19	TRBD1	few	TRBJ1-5	CASSVTGGDQPQHF	TGTGCCAGTAGTGTGACAGGGGGGGACCAGCCCCAGCATTTT
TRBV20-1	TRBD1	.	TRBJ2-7	CSAPGTGFGEQYF	TGCAGTGCTCCCGGGACAGGGTTCGGCGAGCAGTACTTC
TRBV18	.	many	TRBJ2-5	CASSPSSETQYF	TGTGCCAGCAGCCCTAGCTCAGAGACCCAGTACTTC
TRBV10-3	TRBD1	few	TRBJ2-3	CAISGDRVGTDTQYF	TGTGCCATCAGTGGCGACAGGGTGGGTACAGATACGCAGTATTTT
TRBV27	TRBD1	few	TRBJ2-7	CASSSLLEWDRGREQYF	TGTGCCAGCAGTTCCCTCCTCGAATGGGACAGGGGGCGCGAGCAGTACTTC
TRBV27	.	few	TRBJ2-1	CASSFGDNEQFF	TGTGCCAGCAGTTTTGGGGATAATGAGCAGTTCTTC
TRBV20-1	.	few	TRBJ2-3	CSAQSNSGDTDTQYF	TGCAGTGCTCAGAGTAATAGCGGAGACACAGATACGCAGTATTTT
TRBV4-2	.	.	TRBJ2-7	CASSQGSRAASSYEQYF	TGTGCCAGCAGCCAGGGGTCTCGGGCAGCGAGCTCCTACGAGCAGTACTTC
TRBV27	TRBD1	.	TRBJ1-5	CASKDRNSNQPQHF	TGTGCCAGCAAGGACAGGAATAGCAATCAGCCCCAGCATTTT
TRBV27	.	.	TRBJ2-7	CASSLKTRADEQYF	TGTGCCAGCAGTTTAAAGACAAGGGCCGACGAGCAGTACTTC
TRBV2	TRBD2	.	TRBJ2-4	CASSPSGRGKNIQYF	TGTGCCAGCAGCCCCAGCGGGAGGGGCAAAAACATTCAGTACTTC
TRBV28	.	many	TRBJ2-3	CASSLTGNTDTQYF	TGTGCCAGCAGTTTAACGGGGAACACAGATACGCAGTATTTT
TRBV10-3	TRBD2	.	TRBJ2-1	CAISDLSGSSYNEQFF	TGTGCCATCAGTGACCTTAGCGGGAGTTCCTACAATGAGCAGTTCTTC
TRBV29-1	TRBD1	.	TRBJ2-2	CSVRDRGLGELFF	TGCAGCGTGCGGGACAGGGGGCTAGGGGAGCTGTTTTTT
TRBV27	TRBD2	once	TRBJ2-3	CARSSSPRREAIDTQYF	TGTGCCAGAAGTTCCAGCCCACGGCGGGAGGCTATAGATACGCAGTATTTT
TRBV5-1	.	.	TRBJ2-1	CASSHQGGGVEQFF	TGCGCCAGCAGCCACCAAGGAGGGGGCGTTGAGCAGTTCTTC
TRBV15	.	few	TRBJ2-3	CATSRDAAPDTQYF	TGTGCCACCAGCAGGGACGCGGCCCCGGATACGCAGTATTTT
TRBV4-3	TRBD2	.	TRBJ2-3	CASSQSYGTSGLDTQYF	TGCGCCAGCAGCCAAAGTTACGGGACTAGCGGGCTGGATACGCAGTATTTT
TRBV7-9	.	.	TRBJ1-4	CASSNPSRGEKLFF	TGTGCCAGCAGCAACCCCTCCCGGGGGGAAAAACTGTTTTTT
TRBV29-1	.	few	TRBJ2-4	CSVVREHIQYF	TGCAGCGTTGTCAGGGAGCACATTCAGTACTTC
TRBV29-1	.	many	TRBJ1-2	CSVDGGKEDYTF	TGCAGCGTTGATGGCGGGAAGGAGGACTACACCTTC
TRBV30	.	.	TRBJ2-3	CAWSTGTDTQYF	TGTGCCTGGAGTACGGGGACAGATACGCAGTATTTT
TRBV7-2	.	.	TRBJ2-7	CASSTGPQYEQYF	TGTGCCAGCAGCACGGGACCCCAATACGAGCAGTACTTC
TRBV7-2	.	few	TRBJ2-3	CASRGAEVDTQYF	TGTGCCAGCAGAGGTGCGGAGGTAGATACGCAGTATTTT
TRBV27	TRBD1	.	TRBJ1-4	CASSPRQGVKEKLFF	TGTGCCAGCAGTCCTAGACAGGGAGTAAAGGAAAAACTGTTTTTT
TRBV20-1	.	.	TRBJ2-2	CSARMAGAGELFF	TGCAGTGCTAGAATGGCGGGCGCCGGGGAGCTGTTTTTT
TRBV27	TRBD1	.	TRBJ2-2	CASSLLVGTGLDPGELFF	TGTGCCAGCAGTCTGTTGGTCGGGACAGGGCTAGACCCCGGGGAGCTGTTTTTT
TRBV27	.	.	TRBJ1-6	CASSRAGLNSPLHF	TGTGCCAGCAGTAGGGCCGGACTCAATTCACCCCTCCACTTT